The T cell receptor (beta chain) under discussion was sequenced for a study of CD8 T cells in ankylosing spondylitis. The CDR3 runs 15 residues. From germline, CDR1 is KGHDR and CDR2 SFDVKD. The ends lost 6 bases at V and 2 bases at J; junction bases unmatched: 6. Study results and caveats: Apparently characteristic of ankylosing spondylitis blood was a TCR beta motif (roughly 8 highly homologous variants).

On this clonotype: Its antigen is unknown.

Each CDR3 protein is one row after TCRdb ran MiXCR on the 5' RACE reads. The repertoire holds 450,000 or so distinct CDR3 sequences, with roughly a quarter as singletons. The chain combines TRBV24-1 with TRBJ2-3, with 8 bases fitting TRBD2. Sequences were obtained from blood, either unsorted or a sorted T cell fraction (not recorded which). The origin of this receptor is a male donor with ankylosing spondylitis. The CDR3 region has the DNA TGTGCCACCAGTAACCTAGCGGGCTACACAGATACGCAGTATTTT. Protein sequence: CATSNLAGYTDTQYF.